These 5 T cell receptor beta chains originate from one sample sequenced in a study of Ad26.COV2.S vaccination and SARS-CoV-2 variants. TCRdb's copy holds only in-frame clones and misses some; the assay was immunoSEQ multiplex PCR. The sample contains about 180,000 clones, around 88% of which appear only once. This specimen was peripheral blood, taken after recovery from COVID-19. The origin of the receptors is a human donor who had recovered from COVID-19.

The DNA for the CDR3 is TGTGCCAGCAGGACAGGGGGCCAGCCCCAGCATTTT. It yields the protein CASRTGGQPQHF. The V call is TRBV6-5, the J call TRBJ1-5; 10 nucleotides match TRBD1. Trimming removed 6 bases from V and 7 bases from J; junction bases left unmatched: 0. Looked up from germline, CDR1 is MNHEY and CDR2 is SVGAGI. This CDR3 comprises 12 residues.

This clone was seen a single time. This chain links TRBV5-5 with TRBJ1-1, with D perhaps matching TRBD1 (5 bases). This CDR3 is 14 amino acids long. Trimming took 1 base from V and 3 from J, leaving 10 bases between them. Germline CDR1 reads SGHKS; CDR2 reads YYEKEE (reference sequence). The CDR3: CASSLFLGDTEAFF. CDR3 nucleotides: TGTGCCAGCAGCTTGTTTCTAGGGGACACTGAAGCTTTCTTT.

J is TRBJ1-2 and V is TRBV19; D gene unclear. In germline, CDR1 is LNHDA, CDR2 SQIVND (reference sequence). Trimming cost V 1 base and J 10 bases, with 7 bases left between them. The CDR3 is 11 amino acids. CDR3 DNA: TGTGCCAGTAGTATAGGCGTGGTCTACACCTTC. It translates to CASSIGVVYTF.

V gene TRBV7-6 combines with J gene TRBJ2-2; 7 bases are a match to TRBD1. The CDR3 totals 15 residues. CDR1 is SGHVS and CDR2 is FNYEAQ in the germline V gene. J lost 0 bases, V lost 5 bases, and 3 bases had no gene match. CDR3 amino acids: CASSLTGPNTGELFF. The CDR3 DNA follows: TGTGCCAGCAGCCTGACAGGGCCGAACACCGGGGAGCTGTTTTTT.

CDR3 amino acids: CASSLEGGRETQYF. In nucleotides, the CDR3 is TGTGCCAGCAGCTTGGAAGGGGGGCGGGAGACCCAGTACTTC. The rearrangement links TRBV5-6 to TRBJ2-5; D may correspond to TRBD1 or TRBD2 (6 bases each). The CDR3 length is 14 residues. Germline V CDR1 and CDR2: SGHDT, YYEEEE. Trimming left V 0 bases short and J 5 bases short, with 11 bases between.